A single T cell receptor (beta chain) is shown here with its context. It lacks a known antigen. Within one base of it there is no much larger clone, and no base qualities were kept. Collaborating institutions collected whole blood in K2EDTA tubes following their own protocols. For TCRbeta analysis, collaborator samples were shipped as frozen whole blood, as isolated PBMCs, or as DNA extracted from either sample type. Reading from cysteine to phenylalanine, the CDR3 counts 15 amino acids. Only CDR3 DNA is held: 45 bases, read in frame from base 1. Trimming accounts for 3 bases at V and 3 bases at J, while the number of junction bases matched to no gene is 8. CDR1 is given as MNHEY and CDR2 as SMNVEV, both from the germline V gene (reference sequence). This specimen comes from a study of blood T cell repertoires in COVID-19 (dated by TCRdb to 2018 to 2021). Turning to the overall study: The collaborator samples originated in the United States, Italy and Spain and spanned the acute and convalescent phases of COVID-19. The prospective study material was composed of cDNA or gDNA derived from T cells, B-cell-depleted T cells, or PBMCs. The dataset comprised deeply sampled blood TCRbeta repertoires from subjects exposed to, actively infected with, or recovered from COVID-19. A freely available public database, intended as a resource for researchers studying the immune response to SARS-CoV-2, is where the repertoires were released. Samples came from the ongoing ImmuneRACE study (first 160 participants) plus 1,254 subjects from 6 global collaborators. Sample metadata almost always included a de-identified subject ID, COVID-19 status, age in years and sex. Where HLA class I and class II types were available, the types were taken from metadata supplied by the sample provider, not from assay-based typing. General conclusions and limits of the study: The amount of clinical and demographic metadata varied by source and participant and was provided uncurated.

The immunoSEQ Assay, a bias-controlled multiplex PCR, was used to amplify TCRbeta CDR3 regions from genomic DNA. In the authors' own workflow: The number of nucleated cells in each sample was estimated by amplification of reference gene primers within the assay. Sequence reads were collapsed and filtered to measure the absolute abundance of every unique TCRbeta CDR3 rearrangement. For each sample, productive Simpson clonality was calculated as the square root of Simpson's diversity index over productive rearrangements. As stored in TCRdb, this immuneACCESS dataset retains in-frame rearrangements with V and J assigned. A fraction of the clones does not appear; measured against another copy, unresolved V genes explain less than half of the discrepancy, and the remainder lacks a known reason. Clonal size and the V and J genes are those of that table, whereas D and trimming came from the DNA. Present in this sample are over 75,000 clones, around four fifths of which were seen just once. About 15% of the sample belongs to the ten largest clones.

The rearrangement joined TRBV27 to TRBJ2-7, with 7 bases matching TRBD1. Sequenced input: peripheral blood. The TCR was taken from a human donor in a cohort sampled during active COVID-19. The nucleotide sequence reads TGTGCCAGCAGTTTGTCCGGGACAGCTATCTACGAGCAGTACTTC. The encoded protein is CASSLSGTAIYEQYF.